This TCR beta chain derives from a study of blood T cell repertoires in COVID-19. Study in general: The study drew acute and convalescent COVID-19 samples from the United States, Italy and Spain. From T cells, B-cell-depleted T cells, or PBMCs came the material, which was cDNA or gDNA.

As processed by the authors: Reference gene primers were amplified, and this amplification served to estimate nucleated cell counts. Measured with immunoSEQ multiplex PCR; TCRdb has only the in-frame clones, and not every one. V, J and clone size are those of that table, while D and trimming were read from the DNA. The sample lists some 180,000 clones, nearly 90% seen once, with about a fifth in the top ten. CDR1 and CDR2 from the germline V gene are LNHDA and SQIVND (reference sequence). Trimming removed 5 bases from V and 2 bases from J; junction bases left unmatched: 15. The CDR3 loop spans 17 amino acids.

This chain links TRBV19 with TRBJ2-7, with 7 bases lining up with TRBD1. The origin of this receptor is a man between 60 and 75 years old with active or convalescent COVID-19. Source material: peripheral blood. CDR3 amino acids: CASSGRQGGHPTYEQYF. DNA of the CDR3: TGTGCCAGTAGTGGACGACAAGGGGGCCACCCTACCTACGAGCAGTACTTC.